The present T cell receptor (beta chain) was sequenced within a study of T cells in Graves' hyperthyroidism and ophthalmopathy. Study at large: Sampling of peripheral blood happened at initial diagnosis, prior to any treatment. General study results and limits: Most thyroid clonotypes expanded above 0.001 appeared in blood too.

This CDR3 has 15 amino acids. The V gene end was trimmed by 2 bases and the J gene end by 8 bases; junction bases not matched to a gene: 7. Germline V lookup: CDR1 SGHTA, CDR2 FQGNSA. RNA transcripts yielded amplified TCR beta CDR3 regions. An initial round of RT-PCR targeting the TCR CDR3 relied on the HTBI primer set. TCRdb re-called the multiplex PCR reads through MiXCR, storing one row per CDR3 protein. Of over 450,000 distinct CDR3 sequences listed, about 15% are singletons. Not enrolled were patients with uncontrolled infection, other autoimmune disease, pregnancy or lactation. Fresh peripheral blood, around 10 ml of it, supplied the PBMCs. Worth noting for this clonotype: Its cognate antigen is unknown.

Sequenced sample: blood. The sequence was collected from a woman younger than 35 with Graves' ophthalmopathy. This chain links TRBV7-2 with TRBJ2-1; 9 nucleotides align to TRBD2. The CDR3 is CASSLSVAGVHEQFF. DNA of the CDR3: TGTGCCAGCAGCTTATCAGTAGCGGGAGTACATGAGCAGTTCTTC.